This is a list of T cell receptor beta chains from one sample in a study of blood T cells in healthy people across ages. TCRdb reanalysed the 5' RACE reads using MiXCR and keeps one entry per CDR3 protein. The table shows over a million distinct CDR3 sequences, with about 40% occurring only once. Sequenced material: blood. The receptors shown here come from a woman aged 18 to 35 in good health. Both conserved end residues are part of each CDR3. Fields, in order: V gene, J gene, CDR3 protein.

TRBV20-1,TRBJ2-3,CSVRGQGGKDTQYF
TRBV2,TRBJ2-7,CASRPDMGLFYEQYF
TRBV6-1,TRBJ2-7,CASKLAGYEQYF
TRBV2,TRBJ2-7,CASSVGIDAYEQYF
TRBV20-1,TRBJ2-1,CSASSVTSGTLAYNEQFF
TRBV5-1,TRBJ2-7,CASARLAGGSYEQYF
TRBV18,TRBJ1-1,CASSLKTGMPNTEAFF
TRBV12-3/TRBV12-4,TRBJ1-2,CASSRQDYYGYTF
TRBV3-1,TRBJ2-4,CASSLPPTHDCESYF
TRBV4-1,TRBJ2-5,CASSQSWGNQETQYF
TRBV10-3,TRBJ2-5,CAIMAGTEGVETQYF
TRBV3-1,TRBJ2-7,CASSQLSYEKYF
TRBV3-1,TRBJ2-1,CASSHRGGGNEQFF
TRBV6-1,TRBJ2-7,CASSLAGVLEQYF
TRBV2,TRBJ2-3,CASSGASGGGTDTQYF
TRBV20-1,TRBJ2-3,CSAFTAPDTQYF
TRBV14,TRBJ2-7,CASSHGLSGDDYEQYF
TRBV11-1,TRBJ2-1,CASSWTTDYNEQFF
TRBV7-9,TRBJ2-1,CASSSNRDEQFF
TRBV19,TRBJ2-1,CASSMGGQGSEQFF
TRBV15,TRBJ2-2,CATGLLITGELFF
TRBV7-9,TRBJ2-6,CASSLPASSGANVLTF
TRBV10-1,TRBJ2-1,CASTDSRAYNEQFF
TRBV7-6,TRBJ2-1,CASSTRGGSGASSYNEQFF
TRBV5-1,TRBJ2-4,CARTIAKNIQYF
TRBV11-3,TRBJ2-1,CASSRTVDNEQFF
TRBV30,TRBJ2-3,CAWSDGSADTQYF
TRBV12-3/TRBV12-4,TRBJ2-3,CASSTSAHTDTQYF
TRBV7-2,TRBJ2-3,CASSGTGVNTDTQYF
TRBV5-1,TRBJ2-3,CASSLPASGGGDTQYF
TRBV7-7,TRBJ2-3,CASSLALGRDTQYF
TRBV20-1,TRBJ2-4,CSASGSLRGKNSQYF
TRBV3-1,TRBJ1-1,CASSRQGSANTEAFF
TRBV15,TRBJ2-1,CATSTGTSGSNEQFF
TRBV4-2,TRBJ2-1,CASSPGTGGNNEQFF
TRBV6-5,TRBJ1-2,CASSYGGGSYGYTF
TRBV28,TRBJ1-6,CASSFGASSYNSPLHF
TRBV29-1,TRBJ2-1,CSVRTGDLYNEQFF
TRBV7-2,TRBJ1-4,CASSLIEGFGEKLFF